This T cell receptor (beta chain) was identified in a study of blood T cell repertoires in COVID-19. Authors' analysis steps: Amplifying reference gene primers gave estimates of nucleated cell counts. Profiled with immunoSEQ multiplex PCR; TCRdb holds only in-frame clones, not every one. V, J and clone size are those of that table, while D and trimming were read from the DNA. The table records 450,000 to 500,000 clones, roughly nine tenths of them present only once. The germline V gene encodes CDR1 SGDLS and CDR2 YYNGEE. The V and J ends lost 3 bases and 3 bases respectively, with 6 bases between them. The CDR3 is made up of 12 amino acids. Two consecutive negative NP/OP PCR tests, clearance, or resolved symptoms defined Cohort 3 recovery.

This chain connects TRBV9 to TRBJ2-5; D uncertain. The TCR originated in a woman aged 55-75 years who had recovered from COVID-19. Sample: PBMCs or T cells enriched from blood (not recorded which). CDR3 nucleotide sequence: TGTGCCAGCAGCGCCCTCGAAGAGACCCAGTACTTC. It codes for CASSALEETQYF.